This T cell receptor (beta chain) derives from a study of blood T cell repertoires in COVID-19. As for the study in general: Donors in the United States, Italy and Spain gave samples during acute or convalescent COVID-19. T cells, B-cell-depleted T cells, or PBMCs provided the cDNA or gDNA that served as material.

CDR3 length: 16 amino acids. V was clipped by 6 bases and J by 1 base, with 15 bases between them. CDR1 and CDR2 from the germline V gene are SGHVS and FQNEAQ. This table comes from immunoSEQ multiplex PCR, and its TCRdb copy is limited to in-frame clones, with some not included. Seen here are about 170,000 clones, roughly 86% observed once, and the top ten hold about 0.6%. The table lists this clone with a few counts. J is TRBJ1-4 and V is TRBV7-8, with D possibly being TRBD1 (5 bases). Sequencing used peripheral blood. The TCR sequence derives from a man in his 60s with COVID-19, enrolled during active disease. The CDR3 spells CASSARGGGTNEKLFF. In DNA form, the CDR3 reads TGTGCCAGCAGTGCCCGGGGGGGAGGAACTAATGAAAAACTGTTTTTT.